The clone carrying this T cell receptor beta chain was detected ten times or more. Its matching antigen is unknown. Germline CDR1 and CDR2: KGHSH and LQKENI. The CDR3 sequence is 13 residues long. The source of the sample is a study of shared clonotypes between healthy human individuals. General observations from the study: Genetic and exposure-history diversity was limited by the small donor number.

When replicate PCRs were run on unsorted PBMC, they used about 300 ng DNA, some 30,000 T cell genomes. Sequencing was performed with immunoSEQ multiplex PCR; in TCRdb, only in-frame clones are kept and a portion is missing. This table has some 490,000 clones, over 75% appearing once. Participating donors were healthy, HIV-negative adults free of recent acute infections or vaccinations. When samples were unsorted, roughly 81 million PBMCs were used for genomic DNA. The sequence was collected from a woman aged 40 to 50 in good health. Some clones in this sample may be carry-over from other donors' samples. The sequencing input was PBMCs. This chain uses TRBV18 with TRBJ2-5, with D perhaps being TRBD1 or TRBD2 (5 bases each). The end of the DNA aligns better with TRBJ2-7, so the J call may be wrong. Here the CDR3 DNA reads TGTGCCAGCTCGAGGGGAATGGCCTACGAGCAGTACTTC. Amino acids: CASSRGMAYEQYF.